This entry features one T cell receptor beta chain sequence. Living in 20 to 30 US areas, the participants were between roughly 18 and 90 years of age. With 4 bases removed from V and 4 bases from J, the gap between germline ends came to 10 bases. The CDR3 has 13 residues. Germline V lookup: CDR1 KGHSH, CDR2 LQKENI. This sample stems from a study of blood T cell repertoires in COVID-19. TCRdb's table, derived via immunoSEQ multiplex PCR, lists solely in-frame clones and lacks some. The data hold under 350,000 clones, with about 86% observed a single time. The TCR originated in a middle-aged woman with acute COVID-19. Sequencing input: PBMCs or T cells enriched from blood (not recorded which). This sequence joins TRBV18 and TRBJ1-2; D is possibly TRBD1 (6 bases). The CDR3, as DNA: TGTGCCAGCTCACGGACAGATCTCTATGGCTACACCTTC. Amino acid sequence: CASSRTDLYGYTF.